These 14 T cell receptor beta chains came from one sample sequenced in a study of shared clonotypes between healthy human individuals. The data were produced by immunoSEQ multiplex PCR, yet TCRdb's version contains in-frame clones alone and is incomplete. The data show some 2,100,000 clones, with 95% seen just once and over 0.1% held by the top ten. Specimen: naive CD4+ T cells sorted from blood. Subset given: CD45RA+ positively selected. These receptors were taken from a man between 18 and 29 years old in good health.

The chain has TRBV2 and TRBJ2-3, with no clear D. V was clipped by 5 bases and J by 4 bases, with 10 bases between them. Germline V lookup: CDR1 SNHLY, CDR2 FYNNEI. The length of the CDR3 is 13 residues. The CDR3: CASSRDPADTQYF. In DNA form, the CDR3 reads TGTGCCAGCAGTAGAGACCCAGCAGATACGCAGTATTTT.

This chain joins TRBV5-6 and TRBJ1-2, with D perhaps TRBD1 (6 bases). The germline CDR1 and CDR2 sequences are SGHDT and YYEEEE. The CDR3 totals 15 residues. V dropped 5 bases and J dropped 5 bases, with 19 bases sitting between them. The CDR3 region has the DNA TGTGCCAGCAGTTTTTGGGACAAATGGGGATATGGCTACACCTTC. Residues: CASSFWDKWGYGYTF.

The rearrangement links TRBV30 to TRBJ2-7; 14 bases map to TRBD2. Per germline, CDR1 GTSNPN and CDR2 SVGIG (reference sequence). Unmatched junction bases numbered 7, after V lost 1 base and J lost 2 bases. The CDR3 is 17 amino acids. The DNA of the CDR3 is TGTGCCTGGAGTGGGACCTGGACTAGCGGGGGGACCTACGAGCAGTACTTC. Its protein is CAWSGTWTSGGTYEQYF. The full variable domain, its missing parts supplied by reference TRBV30 and TRBJ2-7, is SQTIHQWPATLVQPVGSPLSLECTVEGTSNPNLYWYRQAAGRGLQLLFYSVGIGQISSEVPQNLSASRPQDRQFILSSKKLLLSDSGFYLCAWSGTWTSGGTYEQYFGPGTRLTVT.

This clone came up once. This chain links TRBV9 with TRBJ1-3; D is uncertain. The ends were cut back, 6 bases at V and 0 bases at J, with 10 bases in the middle. Germline V gene data show CDR1 as SGDLS and CDR2 as YYNGEE. The CDR3 totals 14 residues. The CDR3 bases are TGTGCCAGCACGGTTAATAACTCTGGAAACACCATATATTTT. Amino acid sequence: CASTVNNSGNTIYF.

V is TRBV30 and J is TRBJ2-5, with D uncertain. Germline lookup yields CDR1 GTSNPN and CDR2 SVGIG (reference sequence). The V gene lost 7 bases and the J gene lost 4 bases, with 19 bases spanning the gap. This CDR3 is built from 14 residues. This CDR3 is CASQSLGRLETQYF. CDR3 nucleotides: TGTGCCTCCCAATCCCTCGGAAGGCTAGAGACCCAGTACTTC.

The chain carries TRBV5-1 and TRBJ2-2; D gene ambiguous. Germline-derived CDR1 and CDR2 are SGHRS and YFSETQ. The CDR3 contains 14 residues. V lost 0 bases, J lost 0 bases, and 3 bases lay in between. As DNA, the CDR3 is TGCGCCAGCAGCTTGGCGCCGAACACCGGGGAGCTGTTTTTT. Translating gives CASSLAPNTGELFF.

In this sample, this clone turned up once. The rearrangement links TRBV10-3 to TRBJ2-7; D is uncertain. The CDR3 sequence is 14 residues long. Germline V gene sequence: CDR1 ENHRY, CDR2 SYGVKD. The V end lost 2 bases, the J end lost 4 bases, and 12 bases lay between the germline ends. The CDR3 nucleotides are TGTGCCATCAGTGAGCCCCAGGTTGGGTACGAGCAGTACTTC. Translating gives CAISEPQVGYEQYF.

The chain has TRBV5-1 and TRBJ1-2; TRBD1 matches at 9 bases. This CDR3 comprises 14 residues. Germline CDR1 reads SGHRS; CDR2 reads YFSETQ. Trimming removed 6 bases from V and 3 bases from J; junction bases left unmatched: 6. The CDR3 DNA reads as TGCGCCAGCACCTCGGGACAGGGAGACTATGGCTACACCTTC. Its translation: CASTSGQGDYGYTF.

CDR3 nucleotides: TGTGCCAGCAGCTGGGACGCCCGGTACACTGAAGCTTTCTTT. Residues: CASSWDARYTEAFF. The chain carries TRBV11-2 and TRBJ1-1; the D gene is possibly TRBD1 (5 bases). Between the trimmed V and J ends, which lost 4 bases and 3 bases, there was a span of 12 bases. Germline loops: CDR1 SGHAT, CDR2 FQNNGV. This CDR3 is built from 14 residues.

The chain combines TRBV4-2 with TRBJ2-5, with TRBD2 identical over 7 bases. Germline lookup yields CDR1 LGHNA and CDR2 YNFKEQ. V dropped 0 bases and J dropped 0; count of bases not matched to a gene: 13. The CDR3 length is 19 residues. Here the CDR3 reads CASSQDDRGLAEYQETQYF. CDR3 in DNA: TGTGCCAGCAGCCAAGATGATAGAGGGCTAGCGGAGTACCAAGAGACCCAGTACTTC.

V usage is TRBV28 and J usage is TRBJ1-5; 10 bases are shared with TRBD1. Unmatched junction bases numbered 8, after V lost 4 bases and J lost 5 bases. Germline CDR1 and CDR2: MDHEN and SYDVKM. The CDR3 is 16 amino acids. In DNA, the CDR3 is TGTGCCAGCAGTTGGCCGGGACAGGGGATACATCAGCCCCAGCATTTT. The encoded protein is CASSWPGQGIHQPQHF.

The genes are TRBV10-1 and TRBJ2-4; 11 positions match TRBD2. After removal of 6 bases from V and 0 bases from J, the junction contained 7 bases not matched to a gene. This CDR3 is 17 amino acids long. Per the germline V gene, CDR1 is WNHNN and CDR2 is SYGVQD (reference sequence). The CDR3 region is CASRLAGGNIAKNIQYF. The CDR3 nucleotides are TGCGCCAGCAGATTAGCGGGGGGGAACATAGCCAAAAACATTCAGTACTTC.

The chain combines TRBV6-1 with TRBJ2-2, with D tentatively TRBD1 or TRBD2 (7 bases each). Germline values: CDR1 MNHNS, CDR2 SASEGT. The germline V and J ends were trimmed by 8 bases and 2 bases, with 15 bases remaining between them. The CDR3 contains 15 residues. The CDR3 region is CASYRGDSNTGELFF. CDR3 nucleotides: TGTGCCAGCTACCGGGGGGACAGTAACACCGGGGAGCTGTTTTTT.

The chain recombines TRBV5-1 with TRBJ2-7, with TRBD2 matching 11 bases. The CDR3 has 16 amino acids. Germline CDR1 and CDR2: SGHRS and YFSETQ. V shed 0 bases, J shed 3 bases, and the junction held 5 bases outside the gene matches. For the CDR3, the DNA is TGCGCCAGCAGCTTGGGACTAGCGGGGACAAACTACGAGCAGTACTTC. It codes for CASSLGLAGTNYEQYF.